This T cell receptor (beta chain) derives from a study of T-cell reconstitution after alpha-beta-depleted transplantation in children. Findings of the study overall: Approximately two months post-transplant, alpha-beta T cells reportedly originated from several hundred expanded graft clones. T-cell counts and diversity at one year post-transplant came mainly from newly produced T cells.

Preparation of the TCRbeta library used unique molecular identifiers. TCRdb reprocessed the PCR reads via MiXCR and lists one record per CDR3 protein. This sample has approximately 630,000 distinct CDR3 sequences, with over 10% found just once. This clonotype was counted at least ten times. What it binds is unknown. The clonotype comes from a girl between 2 and 10 years old with congenital amegakaryocytic thrombocytopenia, due to receive a stem cell transplant. The sequences come from PBMCs, collected before TCRalphabeta/CD19-depleted stem cell transplant.

DNA for the CDR3: TGCAGCCCGTCCCTGGCGAGTTCCTTTCGGAATGAGCAGTTCTTC. Its protein is CSPSLASSFRNEQFF. The chain links TRBV20-1 to TRBJ2-1; D gene ambiguous. In germline, CDR1 is DFQATT, CDR2 SNEGSKA (reference sequence). The CDR3 runs 15 residues.